The clone carrying this TCR beta chain was recorded only once. Antigen specificity is unknown. An end of the junction does not agree with germline; a read error may underlie this. The data stem from a study of tumor and adjacent non-tumor tissue in lung cancer. Study as a whole: The cohort had under 15 adenocarcinoma, 2 squamous cell and 1 small cell patients. Each sample yielded around 4 million productive TCRbeta reads on average. Notes on the study in general: In normal lung, the top 100 clones were significantly more dominant than in tumor.

The CDR3 runs to 14 residues. No cell sorting was done before RNA was extracted from the tissue. More than 3 cm separated this lung sample from the edge of the tumor. Donors were chemotherapy-naive, newly diagnosed lung cancer surgical patients in China, August–late 2014. TCRbeta libraries were built with three rounds of nested PCR, modified from ARM-PCR. Via MiXCR, TCRdb re-called the multiplex PCR reads, giving one row per CDR3 protein. The sample lists some 100,000 distinct CDR3 sequences, 60% to 80% seen once, with approximately 18% in the top ten. The chain uses TRBV23-1 and TRBJ2-7, with D maybe TRBD2 (5 bases). Being an ORF, TRBV23-1 has a function that is uncertain. The clonotype was recovered from a man under 40 with non-small cell lung cancer. Specimen: distant non-tumor lung tissue. Here the CDR3 DNA reads TGCACCAGCAGTCAATCGAGGGAGAACGGCGAGCAGTACTTC. The encoded protein is CTSSQSRENGEQYF.